Sequencing of this TCR beta chain was carried out in a study of T cell repertoires in cytomegalovirus infection. Study-wide context: Used in the study were CMV epitopes, some recently identified and HLA-C-restricted, others well-studied and HLA-B-restricted. In public TCR beta signatures, there were indications of both CMV infection and matching HLA type.

Each CDR3 protein is one row after TCRdb ran MiXCR on the reads. The data contain 86,000 or so distinct CDR3 sequences, roughly a quarter of them singletons. The study, taken as a whole, reports: Using cumulative public TCR beta family frequency, the authors identified those who carried CMV together with the relevant HLA. Clonotype analysis showed dominance of the ex vivo response by HLA-C-restricted CMV-specific TCR beta clonotypes.

This clonotype was recorded a few times. The antigen is undetermined. CDR3 length: 19 amino acids. V was trimmed by 4 bases and J by 0 bases, leaving 22 bases between them. Per germline, CDR1 LGHNA and CDR2 YNFKEQ. The sequence was collected from a human donor in good health (CMV status not recorded). Some clones in this sample may be carry-over from other donors' samples. The source was CD8+ T cells from cultured PBMCs, collected from culture after CMV antigen stimulation. The J gene is TRBJ1-5, the V gene TRBV4-2; tentatively, D is TRBD1 (5 bases). This CDR3 reads CASSPLAGRSAASNQPQHF. The CDR3 DNA is TGTGCCAGCAGCCCCCTTGCGGGACGCTCGGCGGCTAGCAATCAGCCCCAGCATTTT.